This TCR beta chain is from a study of blood T cell repertoires in COVID-19. Study-level background: Whether acute or convalescent, the COVID-19 samples came from the United States, Italy and Spain. In each case, the material was cDNA or gDNA derived from T cells, B-cell-depleted T cells, or PBMCs.

Original processing methods: Using reference gene primer amplification, nucleated cell counts were estimated. The repertoire was sequenced with immunoSEQ multiplex PCR; TCRdb's copy has only in-frame clones and lacks some. D and trimming come from the DNA, and the V and J calls and clone size come from that table. The sample has about 42,000 clones, 70% to 80% seen once. The receptor's source is a woman in her 70s with acute or convalescent COVID-19. The source material was peripheral blood.

In DNA, the CDR3 is TGTGCCAGCAGTGAAATGGGGACAGGGGATGAAAAACTGTTTTTT. It specifies CASSEMGTGDEKLFF. The chain couples TRBV2 to TRBJ1-4; 10 bases match TRBD1. Germline CDR1 is SNHLY and CDR2 is FYNNEI. The junction had 3 bases not matched to a gene; V was cut back by 2 bases and J by 6 bases. The CDR3 sequence is 15 residues long.